A single sample gave rise to the 5 T cell receptor beta chains below, sequenced in a study of control samples from healthy donors and cancer patients. Profiled with immunoSEQ multiplex PCR; TCRdb holds only in-frame clones, not every one. The table has some 44,000 clones, 60% to 80% seen once. Source material: formalin-fixed, paraffin-embedded tissue. The receptors shown here come from a male donor with melanoma.

This clone was counted ten times or more. This chain links TRBV6-4 with TRBJ1-2; D possibly corresponds to TRBD1 (5 bases). The CDR3 covers 13 residues. The germline CDR1 and CDR2 sequences are MRHNA and SNTAGT. The V gene lost 8 bases and the J gene lost 5 bases, with 15 bases spanning the gap. The CDR3 DNA reads TGTGCCAGCGTCGACAGAGGGGCTTATGGCTACACCTTC. It yields the protein CASVDRGAYGYTF.

The chain carries TRBV20-1 and TRBJ2-1, with D possibly matching TRBD2 (5 bases). The CDR3 extends over 11 amino acids. Germline lookup yields CDR1 DFQATT and CDR2 SNEGSKA (reference sequence). Trimming pared 6 bases from V and 8 bases from J, leaving 11 bases between. In DNA form, the CDR3 reads TGCAGTGCCCTCGGGCGGGATGAGCAGTTCTTC. Translating gives CSALGRDEQFF.

The chain employs TRBV10-1 and TRBJ2-1; D perhaps matches TRBD2 (6 bases). The CDR3 is 14 amino acids. Between the trimmed V and J ends, which lost 10 bases and 8 bases, there was a span of 21 bases. CDR1 is WNHNN, CDR2 SYGVQD, per germline (reference sequence). CDR3 in DNA: TGCGCCACCTCGGCGGGACTGGCGGGCCATGAGCAGTTCTTC. Encoded protein: CATSAGLAGHEQFF.

The gene calls are TRBV5-1 and TRBJ2-6, with a tentative D call TRBD2 (6 bases). V was clipped by 4 bases and J by 2 bases, with 10 bases between them. The CDR3 totals 15 residues. CDR1 is SGHRS, CDR2 YFSETQ, per germline. The DNA for the CDR3 is TGCGCCAGCAGCAACGGCGGGGCTGGGGCCAACGTCCTGACTTTC. This encodes CASSNGGAGANVLTF.

The chain joins TRBV27 to TRBJ1-4; 7 bases agree with TRBD1. The germline CDR1 and CDR2 sequences are MNHEY and SMNVEV (reference sequence). V was pared by 5 bases and J by 6 bases, with 6 bases of the junction left unmatched. The CDR3 contains 14 residues. The CDR3 protein is CASSGPGGDEKLFF. The CDR3 DNA reads TGTGCCAGCAGTGGGCCAGGGGGAGATGAAAAACTGTTTTTT. The full variable domain, rest sourced from reference TRBV27 and TRBJ1-4, is EAQVTQNPRYLITVTGKKLTVTCSQNMNHEYMSWYRQDPGLGLRQIYYSMNVEVTDKGDVPEGYKVSRKEKRNFPLILESPSPNQTSLYFCASSGPGGDEKLFFGSGTQLSVL.